This T cell receptor beta chain derives from a study of cytomegalovirus exposure and HLA in healthy donors. Study-level points and caveats: Clusters of TCRs from the first cohort tended to co-occur in the 90 to 150 validation repertoires (as a later analysis found).

There are a few counts of this clone. Its specificity is unknown. CDR1 and CDR2 (germline): SNHLY, FYNNEI. The length of the CDR3 is 16 residues. V dropped 6 bases and J dropped 1 base, with 17 bases sitting between them. Profiling relied on immunoSEQ multiplex PCR, and the TCRdb table lists in-frame clones only, not all of them. The sample lists roughly 75,000 clones, over 85% occurring once. The J gene is TRBJ2-3, the V gene TRBV2; D is perhaps TRBD1 (6 bases). Source material: PBMCs. The TCR originated in a young woman in good health and CMV-seronegative. CDR3 loop: CASRSQQGFGTDTQYF. The DNA of the CDR3 is TGTGCCAGCAGGTCCCAACAGGGATTTGGCACAGATACGCAGTATTTT.